The 20 T cell receptor beta chains presented below share a single source sample, sequenced in a study of cytomegalovirus exposure and HLA in healthy donors. PCR primers comprised 60 Vbeta and 13 Jbeta primers. Method: immunoSEQ multiplex PCR; TCRdb's copy keeps in-frame clones and lacks some. The data contain approximately 160,000 clones, approximately 70% of them singletons. The specimen was PBMCs. The receptors were gathered from a middle-aged woman in good health and CMV-seropositive.

CDR3 bases: TGCGCCAGCAGCTACTACTCGGTTGATACGCAGTATTTT. Amino acids: CASSYYSVDTQYF. This chain links TRBV5-1 with TRBJ2-3; no definite D call. Germline lookup yields CDR1 SGHRS and CDR2 YFSETQ. V lost 3 bases to trimming and J lost 6 bases, with 11 bases between them. The CDR3 covers 13 residues.

The chain has TRBV9 and TRBJ2-7, with 9 bases that match TRBD1. The V and J ends lost 0 bases and 0 bases, in that order; junction bases with no gene match: 7. This CDR3 contains 17 residues. CDR1 is SGDLS and CDR2 is YYNGEE in the germline V gene. CDR3 sequence reads: CASSVAAGQGNSYEQYF. Written as DNA, the CDR3 is TGTGCCAGCAGCGTAGCCGCGGGACAGGGAAACTCCTACGAGCAGTACTTC.

This chain joins TRBV27 and TRBJ2-7; a weak D match, TRBD2 (5 bases). V was shortened by 8 bases and J by 3 bases, with 14 bases between the two germline ends. The CDR3 spans 13 residues. Germline V gives CDR1 MNHEY, CDR2 SMNVEV (reference sequence). The CDR3 here is CASGRRPSYEQYF. The CDR3 DNA reads TGTGCCAGCGGGCGGAGGCCTAGCTACGAGCAGTACTTC.

This sequence joins TRBV19 and TRBJ2-1, with TRBD2 matching 8 bases. The length of the CDR3 is 17 residues. J was trimmed by 5 bases and V by 5 bases; bases with no gene match: 14. Looked up from germline, CDR1 is LNHDA and CDR2 is SQIVND (reference sequence). The CDR3 loop reads CASSLHRTVAGNNEQFF. CDR3 coding DNA: TGTGCCAGTAGTCTCCACCGGACAGTAGCGGGAAACAATGAGCAGTTCTTC.

This clone was observed a few times. The chain has TRBV28 and TRBJ1-5, with TRBD1 matching 8 bases. J was trimmed by 3 bases and V by 10 bases; bases with no gene match: 5. This CDR3 contains 13 residues. CDR1 MDHEN and CDR2 SYDVKM come from the germline V gene. The CDR3 nucleotides are TGTGCCACCGAGGACAGGGACAATCAGCCCCAGCATTTT. Translation gives CATEDRDNQPQHF.

This clone was detected only a few times. Here the CDR3 DNA reads TGTGCCAGCAGTTTCTGGGCCAGGTCCTACGAGCAGTACTTC. As protein: CASSFWARSYEQYF. This chain links TRBV27 with TRBJ2-7; D remains unclear. In germline, CDR1 is MNHEY, CDR2 SMNVEV (reference sequence). The CDR3 is made up of 14 amino acids. Between the trimmed V and J ends, which lost 3 bases and 1 base, there was a span of 10 bases.

The genes are TRBV6-5 and TRBJ1-4; D possibly corresponds to TRBD1 (6 bases). Germline V gene data show CDR1 as MNHEY and CDR2 as SVGAGI. The CDR3 extends over 15 amino acids. V was cut by 5 bases and J by 5 bases, with 15 bases left in between. CDR3 in DNA: TGTGCCAGCAGTCCTACGACAGGAACCAATGAAAAACTGTTTTTT. This gives the protein CASSPTTGTNEKLFF.

V is TRBV19 and J is TRBJ2-7; 9 positions agree with TRBD2. V lost 10 bases and J lost 2; bases outside the gene matches: 6. The CDR3 loop spans 13 amino acids. Per the germline V gene, CDR1 is LNHDA and CDR2 is SQIVND (reference sequence). CDR3 sequence (DNA): TGTGCCACCCGTTCTAGCGGGACCTACGAGCAGTACTTC. Protein product: CATRSSGTYEQYF.

This clone was detected a few times. The gene calls are TRBV5-1 and TRBJ1-2; TRBD1 agrees at 7 bases. CDR3 length: 13 amino acids. Germline CDR1 reads SGHRS; CDR2 reads YFSETQ. V was clipped by 4 bases and J by 3 bases; unmatched bases: 3. This CDR3 is CASSQGGDYGYTF. CDR3 sequence (DNA): TGCGCCAGCAGCCAGGGGGGAGACTATGGCTACACCTTC.

The gene calls are TRBV25-1 and TRBJ2-7; D not certain. The CDR3 is 12 amino acids. V was pared by 9 bases and J by 5 bases, with 14 bases between. CDR1 MGHDK and CDR2 SYGVNS come from the germline V gene. This CDR3 reads CASGPKPNEQYF. CDR3 nucleotide sequence: TGTGCCAGTGGGCCTAAACCCAACGAGCAGTACTTC.

The chain combines TRBV7-6 with TRBJ2-3, with D maybe TRBD2 (6 bases). The CDR3 loop spans 17 amino acids. V was pared by 5 bases and J by 2 bases, with 20 bases between. CDR1 SGHVS and CDR2 FNYEAQ come from the germline V gene. CDR3 loop: CASSLSVREAATDTQYF. The CDR3 DNA is TGTGCCAGCAGCCTCTCGGTGAGGGAGGCTGCCACAGATACGCAGTATTTT.

This clone turned up a few times. J is TRBJ2-3 and V is TRBV5-1; 10 bases line up with TRBD2. Trimming at V came to 2 bases and at J to 0 bases, leaving 6 bases not matched to a gene. The length of the CDR3 is 17 residues. Germline V gives CDR1 SGHRS, CDR2 YFSETQ. The CDR3 DNA is TGCGCCAGCAGCTTAGCAACGGGACTAGCGAGCACAGATACGCAGTATTTT. It codes for CASSLATGLASTDTQYF.

Notes on this clone: Other DNA sequences in the same sample also yield this CDR3. The V call is TRBV4-2, the J call TRBJ2-7, with 9 bases lining up with TRBD1. The ends lost 0 bases at V and 3 bases at J; junction bases unmatched: 3. The CDR3 consists of 15 residues. Looked up from germline, CDR1 is LGHNA and CDR2 is YNFKEQ. Written as DNA, the CDR3 is TGTGCCAGCAGCCAAGAGGGGACAGGGAACTACGAGCAGTACTTC. It translates to CASSQEGTGNYEQYF.

The chain has TRBV7-3 and TRBJ1-3; 9 positions agree with TRBD1. The germline gives CDR1 SGHTA, CDR2 FQGTGA. V was clipped by 8 bases and J by 0 bases; unmatched bases: 2. CDR3 length: 14 residues. The CDR3 loop is CASGTGLSGNTIYF. The CDR3 bases are TGTGCCAGCGGGACAGGGCTCTCTGGAAACACCATATATTTT.

Note on this clone: Different DNA sequences within this sample yield the same CDR3. This chain joins TRBV6-5 and TRBJ2-7; 7 bases are shared with TRBD2. The CDR3 sequence is 15 residues long. CDR1 is MNHEY, CDR2 SVGAGI, per germline. The trim removed 0 bases at V and 0 bases at J, leaving 2 bases unmatched. The CDR3 loop reads CASSYSGGSSYEQYF. In DNA form, the CDR3 reads TGTGCCAGCAGTTACTCCGGGGGGAGCTCCTACGAGCAGTACTTC.

The chain has TRBV6-5 and TRBJ1-2; D is unclear. From germline, CDR1 is MNHEY and CDR2 SVGAGI. V lost 0 bases, J lost 6 bases, and 17 bases lay in between. This CDR3 comprises 16 residues. The CDR3 sequence: CASSYSPGDSPHGYTF. CDR3 coding DNA: TGTGCCAGCAGTTACTCTCCGGGAGATAGTCCCCATGGCTACACCTTC.

The chain is built from TRBV7-2 and TRBJ2-2; a possible D gene is TRBD1 (6 bases). The V end lost 6 bases, the J end lost 1 base, and 15 bases lay between the germline ends. Germline CDR1 SGHTA, CDR2 FQGNSA. CDR3 length: 16 residues. The CDR3 nucleotides are TGTGCCAGCAGTCTCCAGGGGATTCGGAACACCGGGGAGCTGTTTTTT. This sequence encodes CASSLQGIRNTGELFF.

The genes are TRBV7-8 and TRBJ1-3; TRBD1 might be the D (6 bases). Germline CDR1 is SGHVS and CDR2 is FQNEAQ. This CDR3 comprises 15 residues. V was clipped by 4 bases and J by 0 bases, with 10 bases between them. For the CDR3, the DNA is TGTGCCAGCAGCTGGGGACAATTCTCTGGAAACACCATATATTTT. It codes for CASSWGQFSGNTIYF.

This rearrangement joins TRBV11-2 to TRBJ1-1; D gene uncertain. Trimming left V 3 bases short and J 0 bases short, with 14 bases between. Germline-derived CDR1 and CDR2 are SGHAT and FQNNGV. This CDR3 is built from 16 residues. CDR3 nucleotides: TGTGCCAGCAGCTTCCCCCCACAGTTCATGAACACTGAAGCTTTCTTT. Protein sequence: CASSFPPQFMNTEAFF.

The rearrangement uses TRBV5-6 and TRBJ1-1, with 10 bases that match TRBD1. With V trimmed by 2 bases and J by 10 bases, 14 bases remained unmatched. Germline values: CDR1 SGHDT, CDR2 YYEEEE. The CDR3 runs 16 residues. CDR3 in amino acids: CASSFGQGGGRAVAFF. CDR3 in DNA: TGTGCCAGCAGCTTCGGACAGGGGGGAGGTAGAGCTGTAGCTTTCTTT.